The next 27 T cell receptor beta chains were all read from a single sample in a study of T cells in localized non-small cell lung cancer. Sequenced by immunoSEQ multiplex PCR; TCRdb stores in-frame clones only, minus some. Seen here are about 16,000 clones, approximately 84% observed once, and the top ten hold 20% to 25%. This material consisted of peripheral blood, taken before any cancer treatment. The receptors come from a male donor older than 55 with stage I lung adenocarcinoma.

CDR3 loop: CASSYSPIGAYEQYF. CDR3 nucleotides: TGTGCCAGCAGTTACTCGCCGATCGGGGCTTACGAGCAGTACTTC. The V call is TRBV6-5, the J call TRBJ2-7; the D call may be TRBD1 or TRBD2 (5 bases each). CDR1 and CDR2 (germline): MNHEY, SVGAGI. Trimming took off 0 bases at V and 4 bases at J, with 13 bases between the two ends. The CDR3 spans 15 residues.

The rearrangement joins TRBV30 to TRBJ1-3; no definite D call. CDR1 is GTSNPN and CDR2 is SVGIG in the germline V gene (reference sequence). The V end was cut by 8 bases, the J end by 0 bases, with 8 bases between. The CDR3 is 12 amino acids. CDR3 DNA: TGTGCCGTTGGAAGCTCTGGAAACACCATATATTTT. Translating it yields CAVGSSGNTIYF.

The gene calls are TRBV5-1 and TRBJ2-2; 8 nucleotides line up with TRBD1. This CDR3 comprises 15 residues. The germline V gene has CDR1 SGHRS and CDR2 YFSETQ. Losses at the gene ends were 4 bases for V and 11 bases for J; bases not matched to a gene: 13. The CDR3 loop reads CASSPRTGTTRELFF. CDR3 DNA: TGCGCCAGCAGCCCCCGGACAGGGACCACCAGAGAGCTGTTTTTT. Together with reference TRBV5-1 and TRBJ2-2, the CDR3 gives the full variable domain: KAGVTQTPRYLIKTRGQQVTLSCSPISGHRSVSWYQQTPGQGLQFLFEYFSETQRNKGNFPGRFSGRQFSNSRSEMNVSTLELGDSALYLCASSPRTGTTRELFFGEGSRLTVL.

The J gene is TRBJ2-3, the V gene TRBV10-3; tentatively, D is TRBD2 (5 bases). CDR1 ENHRY and CDR2 SYGVKD come from the germline V gene. The CDR3 extends over 15 amino acids. Trimming left V 8 bases short and J 8 bases short, with 23 bases between. As DNA, the CDR3 is TGTGCCATCGAGCAGAGCGGTGACGGCCTTGGTACGCAGTATTTT. Its protein product is CAIEQSGDGLGTQYF.

The chain links TRBV6-5 to TRBJ2-7, with TRBD2 matching 10 bases. This CDR3 spans 15 amino acids. The germline CDR1 and CDR2 sequences are MNHEY and SVGAGI. V gave up 2 bases and J gave up 5 bases; unmatched junction bases: 6. The CDR3 DNA reads as TGTGCCAGCAGTTACGTTTCTAGCGGGAGAAACGAGCAGTACTTC. Its protein is CASSYVSSGRNEQYF.

The genes are TRBV29-1 and TRBJ2-1, with D tentatively TRBD1 (6 bases). CDR1 and CDR2 (germline): SQVTM, ANQGSEA. The CDR3 consists of 11 residues. CDR3 residues: CGGRLGGEQFF. Written as DNA, the CDR3 is TGCGGGGGACGCCTTGGGGGCGAGCAGTTCTTC.

This clone was counted once. The rearrangement uses TRBV6-6 and TRBJ2-3; TRBD2 might be the D (5 bases). The CDR3 loop spans 16 amino acids. The V gene's germline CDR1 is MNHNY and CDR2 SVGAGI (reference sequence). V lost 3 bases to trimming and J lost 0 bases, with 13 bases between them. CDR3 bases: TGTGCCAGCAGTTATGGGGAAGCGGTTAGCACAGATACGCAGTATTTT. Protein: CASSYGEAVSTDTQYF.

The rearrangement links TRBV4-1 to TRBJ1-1, with 7 bases aligning to TRBD1. From germline, CDR1 is MGHRA and CDR2 YSYEKL. The CDR3 spans 13 residues. V shed 5 bases and J 6 bases; nucleotides not matched to a gene: 6. The CDR3 is CASSEGTVAEAFF. In DNA, the CDR3 is TGCGCCAGCAGCGAAGGGACAGTCGCTGAAGCTTTCTTT.

This chain uses TRBV7-6 with TRBJ2-3; D may be TRBD2 (6 bases). CDR3 length: 15 amino acids. CDR1 and CDR2 from the germline V gene are SGHVS and FNYEAQ. The V end was cut by 0 bases, the J end by 2 bases, with 9 bases between. Here the CDR3 reads CASSLAGGNTDTQYF. CDR3 DNA: TGTGCCAGCAGCTTAGCGGGGGGTAACACAGATACGCAGTATTTT.

The V gene is TRBV5-8, the J gene TRBJ1-2; D is undetermined. Per the germline V gene, CDR1 is SGHTS and CDR2 is YDEGEE. This CDR3 is 14 amino acids long. The V and J ends lost 1 base and 4 bases respectively, with 11 bases between them. CDR3 sequence reads: CASSLSGRGYGYTF. The CDR3 DNA reads TGTGCCAGCAGCTTGTCCGGAAGAGGCTATGGCTACACCTTC. Full variable domain (missing parts from reference TRBV5-8 and TRBJ1-2): EAGVTQSPTHLIKTRGQQATLRCSPISGHTSVYWYQQALGLGLQFLLWYDEGEERNRGNFPPRFSGRQFPNYSSELNVNALELEDSALYLCASSLSGRGYGYTFGSGTRLTVV.

The chain combines TRBV11-2 with TRBJ2-1; D perhaps matches TRBD1 (5 bases). V lost 5 bases, J lost 0 bases, and 11 bases lay in between. The CDR3 is made up of 15 amino acids. From germline, CDR1 is SGHAT and CDR2 FQNNGV. CDR3 sequence reads: CASSRTLSSYNEQFF. The CDR3 DNA reads as TGTGCCAGCAGCAGGACACTTAGCTCCTACAATGAGCAGTTCTTC.

The chain recombines TRBV20-1 with TRBJ2-7; D is ambiguous. The germline V gene has CDR1 DFQATT and CDR2 SNEGSKA (reference sequence). V lost 7 bases and J lost 5, with 9 bases in between. The CDR3 length is 10 residues. For the CDR3, the DNA is TGCAGTGGCAGGATGGACGAGCAGTACTTC. This codes for CSGRMDEQYF.

This clone has just a few counts. The chain employs TRBV2 and TRBJ1-5; D remains ambiguous. The length of the CDR3 is 14 residues. With 3 bases removed from V and 2 bases from J, the gap between germline ends came to 8 bases. CDR1 SNHLY and CDR2 FYNNEI come from the germline V gene. The CDR3 nucleotides read TGTGCCAGCAGTGAGAGGGTTGGCAATCAGCCCCAGCATTTT. Translated: CASSERVGNQPQHF.

The J gene is TRBJ2-1, the V gene TRBV5-4; 7 bases match TRBD2. V was clipped by 2 bases and J by 7 bases; unmatched bases: 3. Germline-derived CDR1 and CDR2 are SGHNT and YYREEE (reference sequence). CDR3 size: 13 residues. This CDR3 reads CASSLVGRNEQFF. The CDR3 coding sequence is TGTGCCAGCAGCTTAGTCGGGAGGAATGAGCAGTTCTTC. The whole variable domain, remainder taken from reference TRBV5-4 and TRBJ2-1, is ETGVTQSPTHLIKTRGQQVTLRCSSQSGHNTVSWYQQALGQGPQFIFQYYREEENGRGNFPPRFSGLQFPNYSSELNVNALELDDSALYLCASSLVGRNEQFFGPGTRLTVL.

This CDR3 is CASSGNRGPTGELFF. The CDR3 region has the DNA TGTGCCAGCAGTGGTAACAGGGGACCCACCGGGGAGCTGTTTTTT. This sequence joins TRBV25-1 and TRBJ2-2, with TRBD1 matching 7 bases. After removal of 4 bases from V and 4 bases from J, the junction contained 6 bases not matched to a gene. The germline V gene encodes CDR1 MGHDK and CDR2 SYGVNS. CDR3 length: 15 residues.

The CDR3 loop is CASSRPTDLSPYTF. The CDR3 DNA reads TGTGCCAGCAGTCGTCCGACAGACCTCTCTCCCTACACCTTC. The V and J genes are TRBV28 and TRBJ1-2, with TRBD1 as a possible D gene (5 bases). CDR1 is MDHEN, CDR2 SYDVKM, per germline. This CDR3 comprises 14 residues. V was cut by 5 bases and J by 10 bases, with 20 bases left in between.

The chain has TRBV7-2 and TRBJ2-1; 10 positions match TRBD2. Losses at the gene ends were 4 bases for V and 7 bases for J; bases not matched to a gene: 7. CDR3 length: 15 residues. CDR1 and CDR2 from the germline V gene are SGHTA and FQGNSA. Here the CDR3 reads CASSSSGGARNEQFF. DNA of the CDR3: TGTGCCAGCAGCTCCAGCGGGGGGGCCAGGAATGAGCAGTTCTTC.

CDR3 nucleotides: TGTGCCAGCAGTTTGGGCAGCTGGGGTGAAGCTTTCTTT. Translating it yields CASSLGSWGEAFF. The chain combines TRBV27 with TRBJ1-1; D call uncertain. CDR1 and CDR2 (germline): MNHEY, SMNVEV (reference sequence). The CDR3 consists of 13 residues. V shed 3 bases and J shed 7 bases, with 12 bases lying between them.

The gene calls are TRBV9 and TRBJ2-5; TRBD1 aligns across 9 bases. Per the germline V gene, CDR1 is SGDLS and CDR2 is YYNGEE. The trim removed 6 bases at V and 4 bases at J, leaving 7 bases unmatched. This CDR3 is built from 14 residues. CDR3 sequence reads: CASNAGQGGETQYF. The CDR3 nucleotides are TGTGCCAGCAACGCGGGACAGGGCGGAGAGACCCAGTACTTC.

Turning to this clone: The junction shows a germline mismatch at one end, possibly a read error. The rearrangement links TRBV5-4 to TRBJ2-3; TRBD2 might be the D (6 bases). The germline V gene has CDR1 SGHNT and CDR2 YYREEE (reference sequence). The CDR3 loop spans 17 amino acids. Here the CDR3 DNA reads TGTGCCAGCGGCTTGGTAACTGGTGGGGGGAGTTGGGGTGCGCAGTATTTT. It codes for CASGLVTGGGSWGAQYF. Supplemented by reference TRBV5-4 and TRBJ2-3, the full variable domain reads ETGVTQSPTHLIKTRGQQVTLRCSSQSGHNTVSWYQQALGQGPQFIFQYYREEENGRGNFPPRFSGLQFPNYSSELNVNALELDDSALYLCASGLVTGGGSWGAQYFGPGTRLTVL.

The rearrangement links TRBV5-6 to TRBJ1-6; tentative D call: TRBD1 (6 bases). V was pared by 3 bases and J by 7 bases, with 14 bases between. The germline V gene has CDR1 SGHDT and CDR2 YYEEEE. The CDR3 is made up of 15 amino acids. CDR3 loop: CASSYITGPNSPLHF. As DNA, the CDR3 is TGTGCCAGCAGCTATATTACAGGGCCAAATTCACCCCTCCACTTT.

This chain joins TRBV25-1 and TRBJ2-2, with D hard to call. Trimming cost V 2 bases and J 6 bases, with 4 bases left between them. The CDR3 runs 12 residues. Germline V lookup: CDR1 MGHDK, CDR2 SYGVNS. CDR3 bases: TGTGCCAGCAGTGAAGACTCCGGGGAGCTGTTTTTT. Its protein is CASSEDSGELFF.

This chain links TRBV28 with TRBJ2-3; TRBD2 aligns across 10 bases. Germline V gives CDR1 MDHEN, CDR2 SYDVKM. J gave up 5 bases and V 5 bases, and 4 bases lay outside the gene matches. The CDR3 length is 14 residues. The CDR3 is CASSLAGAVDTQYF. DNA for the CDR3: TGTGCCAGCAGTCTAGCGGGAGCGGTAGATACGCAGTATTTT.

This clone was counted once. This chain links TRBV10-3 with TRBJ2-1; D ambiguous. V lost 0 bases, J lost 4 bases, and 4 bases lay in between. This CDR3 has 13 residues. Germline V gives CDR1 ENHRY, CDR2 SYGVKD. The CDR3 nucleotides are TGTGCCATCAGTGAGTCACAGTACAATGAGCAGTTCTTC. Amino acids: CAISESQYNEQFF.

The V and J genes are TRBV27 and TRBJ1-4; maybe TRBD1 (5 bases). The CDR3 extends over 15 amino acids. The V gene lost 4 bases and the J gene lost 5 bases, with 14 bases spanning the gap. CDR1 is MNHEY and CDR2 is SMNVEV in the germline V gene (reference sequence). CDR3 residues: CASSYRTYPNEKLFF. The CDR3, as DNA: TGTGCCAGCAGTTACAGGACGTACCCCAATGAAAAACTGTTTTTT.

In its sample, this clone was seen a few times. The chain links TRBV5-4 to TRBJ1-1, with D unresolved. This CDR3 has 13 amino acids. In germline, CDR1 is SGHNT, CDR2 YYREEE (reference sequence). V was shortened by 4 bases and J by 1 base, with 8 bases between the two germline ends. The CDR3 DNA reads as TGTGCCAGCAGCATGGCCGAGAACACTGAAGCTTTCTTT. Translating gives CASSMAENTEAFF.

V gene TRBV6-1 combines with J gene TRBJ2-7, with D uncertain. V was cut by 5 bases and J by 6 bases, with 8 bases left in between. This CDR3 has 11 residues. Germline V gene data show CDR1 as MNHNS and CDR2 as SASEGT. Here the CDR3 DNA reads TGTGCCAGCAGTTTTCTCGGCGAGCAGTACTTC. It codes for CASSFLGEQYF.